This T cell receptor (beta chain) originates from a study of control samples from healthy donors and cancer patients. The method was immunoSEQ multiplex PCR; TCRdb's version includes in-frame clones alone and lacks a portion of them. The sample holds 55,000 to 85,000 clones, around 87% seen once. V was cut by 0 bases and J by 6 bases, with 15 bases left in between. CDR1 and CDR2 (germline): LGHNA, YSLEER. The CDR3 extends over 16 amino acids. Material for sequencing was PBMCs. The genes are TRBV4-3 and TRBJ2-1, with D possibly TRBD2 on 5 matching bases. This TCR derives from a woman in her 50s with head and neck cancer. The CDR3 bases are TGCGCCAGCAGCCAAGAGTGGGGAGTAGGCAGCAATGAGCAGTTCTTC. It codes for CASSQEWGVGSNEQFF.